The sequence of this T cell receptor (beta chain) was determined in a study of patients and donors after allogeneic stem cell transplantation. The germline gives CDR1 LGHDT, CDR2 YNNKEL (reference sequence). This CDR3 is built from 15 residues. The V end was cut by 3 bases, the J end by 2 bases, with 12 bases between. TCRdb redid the calling of the RT-PCR reads with MiXCR, one entry per CDR3 protein. The repertoire includes roughly 960,000 distinct CDR3 sequences, about a sixth of them detected once, and approximately 5.9% sits in the top ten. Material for sequencing was blood, either unsorted or a sorted T cell fraction (not recorded which). The receptor comes from a human donor who was either an allogeneic HSCT recipient or a stem cell or donor lymphocyte infusion donor (not recorded which). It is not recorded whose cells these are; they may come from a transplant donor. The genes are TRBV3-1 and TRBJ2-3; the D is unclear. CDR3 DNA: TGTGCCAGCAGCCAGGGGTCCCGCAACACAGATACGCAGTATTTT. Protein: CASSQGSRNTDTQYF.